This TCR beta chain was recorded in a study of identical twins. V was cut by 7 bases and J by 6 bases, with 19 bases left in between. In germline, CDR1 is SQVTM, CDR2 ANQGSEA. The CDR3 extends over 13 amino acids. Using its own MiXCR run on the 5' RACE reads, TCRdb lists one record per CDR3 protein. The sample lists 520,000 or so distinct CDR3 sequences; less than 25% were seen once. The sample was also reused in another study, on T cells expressing NK-cell markers.

Sequencing was performed on CD4+ T cells sorted from blood. The TCR was taken from a woman aged 18-35 years in good health. The gene calls are TRBV29-1 and TRBJ2-7, with D unresolved. The DNA for the CDR3 is TGCAGCGCTGCCCAGGACCTGGGCCTCGAGCAGTACTTC. As protein: CSAAQDLGLEQYF.